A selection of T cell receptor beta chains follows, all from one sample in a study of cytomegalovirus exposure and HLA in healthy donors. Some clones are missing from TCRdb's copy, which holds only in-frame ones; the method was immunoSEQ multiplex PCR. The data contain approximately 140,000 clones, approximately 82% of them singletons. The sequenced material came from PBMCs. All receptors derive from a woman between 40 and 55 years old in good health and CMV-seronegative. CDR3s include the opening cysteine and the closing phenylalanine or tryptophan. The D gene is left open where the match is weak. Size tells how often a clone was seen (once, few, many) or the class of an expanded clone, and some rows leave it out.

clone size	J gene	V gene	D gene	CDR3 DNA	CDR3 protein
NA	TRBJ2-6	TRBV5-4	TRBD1	TGTGCCAGCAGAACAGGGGGGACTCTCTCTGGGGCCAACGTCCTGACTTTC	CASRTGGTLSGANVLTF
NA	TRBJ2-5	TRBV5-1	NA	TGCGCCAGCAGCTTGGGGGGGCCCGAGACCCAGTACTTC	CASSLGGPETQYF
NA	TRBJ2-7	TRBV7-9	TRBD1	TGTGCCAGCAGCTACCCGGGGACAGGAGCCTACGAGCAGTACTTC	CASSYPGTGAYEQYF
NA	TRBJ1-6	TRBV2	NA	TGTGCCAGCGGCAGTATTTACGATAATTCACCCCTCCACTTT	CASGSIYDNSPLHF
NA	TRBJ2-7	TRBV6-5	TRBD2	TGTGCCAGCAGTGACTTGGGACTAGAGTACTACGAGCAGTACTTC	CASSDLGLEYYEQYF
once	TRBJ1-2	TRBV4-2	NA	TGTGCCAGCAGCCAAGATCCGGACAGCCGGGGCTATGGCTACACCTTC	CASSQDPDSRGYGYTF
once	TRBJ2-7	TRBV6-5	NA	TGTGCCAGCAGTTATCCCGAGGGTGGGGAGCAGTACTTC	CASSYPEGGEQYF
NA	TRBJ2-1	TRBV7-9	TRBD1	TGTGCCAGCAGCTCAGGGACAGGGGGATGGCGTGAGCAGTTCTTC	CASSSGTGGWREQFF
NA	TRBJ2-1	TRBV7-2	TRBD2	TGTGCCAGCAGCTTACAGCGGGAAACGGAGCAGTTCTTC	CASSLQRETEQFF
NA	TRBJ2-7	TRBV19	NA	TGTGCCAGTAGCGCAGGGTTAGGTCCCTACGAGCAGTACTTC	CASSAGLGPYEQYF
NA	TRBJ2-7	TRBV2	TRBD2	TGTGCCAGCACCCTAGCGGGAGGCCTAACCCACGAGCAGTACTTC	CASTLAGGLTHEQYF
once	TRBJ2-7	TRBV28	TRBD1	TGTGCCAGCAGTTCAAGGACAGGGGCGGCCTACGAGCAGTACTTC	CASSSRTGAAYEQYF
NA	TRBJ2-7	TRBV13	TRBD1	TGTGCCAGCAGCTTGACAGGGGAGGCCTACGAGCAGTACTTC	CASSLTGEAYEQYF
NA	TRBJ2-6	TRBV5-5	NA	TGTGCCAGCAGCTTGGCTCCTACTGGGGCCAACGTCCTGACTTTC	CASSLAPTGANVLTF
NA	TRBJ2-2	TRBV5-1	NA	TGCGCCAGCAGCCGGACAGCTACCGGGGAGCTGTTTTTT	CASSRTATGELFF
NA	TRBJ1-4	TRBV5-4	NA	TGTGCCAGCAGCTTGTCTGTAGGAGAAACTAATGAAAAACTGTTTTTT	CASSLSVGETNEKLFF
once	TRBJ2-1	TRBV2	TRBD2	TGTGCCTGCAAGCGGGAGCTCTACAATGAGCAGTTCTTC	CACKRELYNEQFF
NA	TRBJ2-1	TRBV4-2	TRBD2	TGTGCCAGCAGCCAAACCACCCCTTGGACTAGCACCTCCTACAATGAGCAGTTCTTC	CASSQTTPWTSTSYNEQFF
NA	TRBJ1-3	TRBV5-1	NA	TGCGCCAGCAGCTTGGCCGAGCGCGGGAACGGAAACACCATATATTTT	CASSLAERGNGNTIYF
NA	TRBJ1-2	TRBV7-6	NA	TGTGCCAGCAGCCGTTCACCGGACAGCGGTTATGGCTACACCTTC	CASSRSPDSGYGYTF
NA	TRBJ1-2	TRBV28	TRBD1	TGTGCCAGCACGGGACAGGGGCACTATGGCTACACCTTC	CASTGQGHYGYTF
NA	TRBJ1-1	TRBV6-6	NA	TGTGCCAGCCAAGGACAGAATTTGAACACTGAAGCTTTCTTT	CASQGQNLNTEAFF
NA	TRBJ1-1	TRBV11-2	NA	TGTGCCAGCAGCTGGGTTCAGGGCACTGAAGCTTTCTTT	CASSWVQGTEAFF
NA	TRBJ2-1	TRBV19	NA	TGTGCCAGTAGTTTCTGGACAAGCAACTCCTACAATGAGCAGTTCTTC	CASSFWTSNSYNEQFF
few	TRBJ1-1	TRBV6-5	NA	TGTGCCAGCAGTTTTACCGGACAGCGGAACACTGAAGCTTTCTTT	CASSFTGQRNTEAFF
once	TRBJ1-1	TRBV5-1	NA	TGCGCCAGCAGCTTGGATCGGGGGAACACTGAAGCTTTCTTT	CASSLDRGNTEAFF
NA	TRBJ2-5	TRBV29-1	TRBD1	TGCAGCGTGAACAGGGGGAGTGGAGAGACCCAGTACTTC	CSVNRGSGETQYF
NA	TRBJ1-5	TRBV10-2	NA	TGCGCCAGCAGGGACAGCAGCGTTAGCAATCAGCCCCAGCATTTT	CASRDSSVSNQPQHF
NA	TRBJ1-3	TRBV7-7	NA	TGTGCCAGCGCCCCCCGGGAGGGGAACACCATATATTTT	CASAPREGNTIYF
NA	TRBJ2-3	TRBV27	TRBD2	TGTGCCAGCCGGGAGGGCCGGACAGATACGCAGTATTTT	CASREGRTDTQYF
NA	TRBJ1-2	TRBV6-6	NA	TGTGCCAGCAGAGGAGTCGACGGCCTCGGCTACACCTTC	CASRGVDGLGYTF
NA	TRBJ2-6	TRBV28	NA	TGTGCCAGCAATCCCGGGTCGGCCAACGTCCTGACTTTC	CASNPGSANVLTF
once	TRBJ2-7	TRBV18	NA	TGTGCCAGCTCACCACCGCTCTCTAGCTACGAGCAGTACTTC	CASSPPLSSYEQYF
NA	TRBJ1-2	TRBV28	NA	TGTGCCAGCAGACGACAGAATAACTATGGCTACACCTTC	CASRRQNNYGYTF
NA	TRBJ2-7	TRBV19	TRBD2	TGTGCCAGTAGTATCGCGACACTAGCGGATTACGAGCAGTACTTC	CASSIATLADYEQYF
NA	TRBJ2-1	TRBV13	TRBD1	TGTGCCAGCAGCTCAATAGCCGGGACAGGGGATTCCAATGAGCAGTTCTTC	CASSSIAGTGDSNEQFF
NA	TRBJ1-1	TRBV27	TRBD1	TGTGCCAGCAGTCTAGGACAGGGATACACTGAAGCTTTCTTT	CASSLGQGYTEAFF
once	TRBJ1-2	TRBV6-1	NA	TGTGCCAGCAGGGCCGAGCTGTCCAGGGACTATGGCTACACCTTC	CASRAELSRDYGYTF
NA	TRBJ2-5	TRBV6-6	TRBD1	TGTGCCAGCAGTAGGACAGGGGCCCAAGAGACCCAGTACTTC	CASSRTGAQETQYF
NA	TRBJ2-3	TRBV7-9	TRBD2	TGTGCCAGCAGCTTAGGGACTAGCGGAAGCACAGATACGCAGTATTTT	CASSLGTSGSTDTQYF
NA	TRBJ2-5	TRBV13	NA	TGTGCCAGCAGCTTAGTTCGGGGATTCCAAGAGACCCAGTACTTC	CASSLVRGFQETQYF
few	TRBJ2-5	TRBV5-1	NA	TGCGCCAGCAGCAGATGGACAAACCGCCAAGAGACCCAGTACTTC	CASSRWTNRQETQYF
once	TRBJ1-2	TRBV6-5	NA	TGTGCCAGCAGTTACGGGGGGTACTACTATGGCTACACCTTC	CASSYGGYYYGYTF
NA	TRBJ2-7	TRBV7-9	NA	TGTGCCAGCAGCCCACAGGTTTCAAGCGAGCAGTACTTC	CASSPQVSSEQYF
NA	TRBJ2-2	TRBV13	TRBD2	TGTGCCAGCAGGAATCGACTAGCGGGACATACCGGGGAGCTGTTTTTT	CASRNRLAGHTGELFF
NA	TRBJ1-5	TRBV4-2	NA	TGTGCCAGCAGCCAAGGCAGGGAGGAATATAGACCCCAGCATTTT	CASSQGREEYRPQHF
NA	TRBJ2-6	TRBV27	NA	TGTGCCAGCAGTTCTCGGCTACAGGGATACGTATCCTCTGGGGCCAACGTCCTGACTTTC	CASSSRLQGYVSSGANVLTF
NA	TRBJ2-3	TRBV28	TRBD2	TGTGCCAGCAGTATAGCGGGATTGGTAAATACGCAGTATTTT	CASSIAGLVNTQYF
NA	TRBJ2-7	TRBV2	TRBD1	TGTGCCAGCAGCCACCCCGACAGGGGCTCGTACGAGCAGTACTTC	CASSHPDRGSYEQYF
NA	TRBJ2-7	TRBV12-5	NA	TGTGCTAGTGGTTCCAGGGGAGCAGGATGCTACGAGCAGTACTTC	CASGSRGAGCYEQYF
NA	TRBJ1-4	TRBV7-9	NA	TGTGCCAGCAGCTCGCCCGGGGGTGAAAAACTGTTTTTT	CASSSPGGEKLFF
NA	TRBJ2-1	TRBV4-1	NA	TGCGCCAGCAGCCAGAGACCAGGATATCAAGCGGAGGAGCAGTTCTTC	CASSQRPGYQAEEQFF
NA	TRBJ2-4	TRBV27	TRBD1	TGTGCCACGTCCCCGCTCGATATTACAGGGGCGATGGCCAAAAACATTCAGTACTTC	CATSPLDITGAMAKNIQYF
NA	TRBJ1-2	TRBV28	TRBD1	TGTGCCAGCAGTGGACAGGGACAGGGTGACTATGGCTACACCTTC	CASSGQGQGDYGYTF
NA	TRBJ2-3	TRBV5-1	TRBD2	TGCGCCAGCAGCCGCGAAGGGACTACCACAGATACGCAGTATTTT	CASSREGTTTDTQYF
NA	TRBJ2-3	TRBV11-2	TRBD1	TGTGCCAGCAGCGCATACAGGGGGAGATTGGCAGATACGCAGTATTTT	CASSAYRGRLADTQYF
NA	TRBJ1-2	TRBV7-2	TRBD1	TGTGCCAGCAGTTACCCTGACAGGGACCATGGCTACACCTTC	CASSYPDRDHGYTF
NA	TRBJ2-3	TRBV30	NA	TGTGCCTGGAATAACCAGGTCCGCACAGATACGCAGTATTTT	CAWNNQVRTDTQYF